This T cell receptor beta chain was observed in a study of blood T cell repertoires in COVID-19. Study information: Specimens from acute and convalescent COVID-19 originated in the United States, Italy and Spain.

The CDR3 loop spans 16 amino acids. V dropped 2 bases and J dropped 4; count of bases not matched to a gene: 7. Germline V lookup: CDR1 SGHKS, CDR2 YYEKEE (reference sequence). TCRdb's table, derived via immunoSEQ multiplex PCR, lists solely in-frame clones and lacks some. The sample shows almost 95,000 clones, approximately 88% of them seen only once. Seattle patients were enrolled during active infection and followed longitudinally. This sequence was found in a woman in her sixties with COVID-19, enrolled during active disease. Sequences were obtained from peripheral blood. V and J are TRBV5-5 and TRBJ2-2, with 8 bases matching TRBD1. CDR3: CASSFMTGVGTGELFF. The CDR3 DNA reads as TGTGCCAGCAGCTTCATGACAGGGGTTGGCACCGGGGAGCTGTTTTTT.